This T cell receptor beta chain was recorded in a study of molecular identifiers for immune sequencing clone quantification. On this clonotype: Its antigen is not known. An end of the junction differs from the germline gene, which may be a read error.

Whole-study results and caveats: Underestimated sizes of highly expanded clones could result from identical TCR molecules that share a barcode. In a background of 850,000 to 1,000,000 naive cells, spiked Jurkat TCR RNA from one cell was reportedly detectable.

CDR1 and CDR2 from the germline V gene are MDHEN and SYDVKM. CDR3 length: 12 amino acids. Sorted naive CD8 T cells were those defined as CD8+CD4-CCR7+CD45RA+. TCRdb fed the PCR reads into MiXCR, producing one record per CDR3 protein. The table records 350,000 or so distinct CDR3 sequences, 20% to 25% of them present only once. Sequencing was done on a sample of naive CD8+ T cells from blood, with Jurkat cell RNA spiked in. Subset given: FACS-sorted CD8+CD4-CCR7+CD45RA+ naive T cells. This TCR was sampled from a human donor in good health. Some libraries in this study had Jurkat cell RNA spiked in. The chain carries TRBV28 and TRBJ2-7; a possible D gene is TRBD2 (6 bases). The CDR3 protein is CTSSPGGYEQYF. CDR3 sequence (DNA): TGTACCAGCAGCCCTGGGGGGTACGAGCAGTACTTC.